The T cell receptor beta chain under discussion was sequenced for a study of T cells after yellow fever vaccination. MiXCR was run by TCRdb on the 5' RACE reads, yielding one entry per CDR3 protein. The data hold just under 600,000 distinct CDR3 sequences, with roughly 13% observed a single time. This specimen consisted of PBMCs, obtained on the day of the yellow fever booster vaccination. The TCR was taken from a man aged 25-40 years who received the YFV17D yellow fever vaccine.

CDR3 coding DNA: TGTGCCAGCAATCATAGGGGGGGGGTCCAAGAGACCCAGTACTTC. Translated: CASNHRGGVQETQYF. The chain has TRBV12-3 or TRBV12-4 and TRBJ2-5, with D possibly TRBD2 on 7 matching bases. Trimming cost V 7 bases and J 1 base, with 16 bases left between them. The CDR3 spans 15 residues.